Shown below are 8 T cell receptor beta chains from a single sample sequenced in a study of blood T cell repertoires in COVID-19. Here immunoSEQ multiplex PCR was the method, and the copy in TCRdb shows in-frame clones only, minus some. The data show about 260,000 clones, with approximately 89% seen just once and over 2% held by the top ten. Material for sequencing was peripheral blood. The receptors were sampled from a woman aged 45-60 years with acute or convalescent COVID-19.

The chain has TRBV5-1 and TRBJ2-3; 9 bases are a match to TRBD2. V lost 0 bases to trimming and J lost 1 base; unmatched junction nucleotides: 3. The CDR3 totals 16 residues. Germline CDR1 reads SGHRS; CDR2 reads YFSETQ. The CDR3 loop is CASSLARLAGTDTQYF. The CDR3 region has the DNA TGCGCCAGCAGCTTGGCCAGACTAGCGGGCACAGATACGCAGTATTTT.

The chain combines TRBV5-4 with TRBJ2-7; 11 nucleotides align to TRBD1. After removal of 4 bases from V and 4 bases from J, the junction contained 4 bases not matched to a gene. CDR3 size: 14 residues. Germline CDR1 is SGHNT and CDR2 is YYREEE (reference sequence). CDR3 protein: CASSRGQGAYEQYF. CDR3 nucleotide sequence: TGTGCCAGCAGCCGTGGACAGGGGGCGTACGAGCAGTACTTC.

V gene TRBV3-1 (or the pseudogene TRBV3-2) combines with J gene TRBJ1-2; a weak D match, TRBD1 (6 bases). V was cut by 4 bases and J by 5 bases, with 11 bases left in between. CDR1 and CDR2 from the germline V gene are LGHDT and YNNKEL (reference sequence). The CDR3 sequence is 13 residues long. Here the CDR3 reads CASSLGTSYGYTF. In DNA, the CDR3 is TGTGCCAGCAGCCTAGGGACAAGTTATGGCTACACCTTC.

The chain couples TRBV7-6 to TRBJ2-3; D may be TRBD1 (6 bases). The germline CDR1 and CDR2 sequences are SGHVS and FNYEAQ. V lost 0 bases to trimming and J lost 0 bases, with 10 bases between them. The CDR3 runs to 16 residues. The CDR3 DNA is TGTGCCAGCAGCTTAGCTCGGACAGCTAGCACAGATACGCAGTATTTT. Encoded protein: CASSLARTASTDTQYF.

The chain carries TRBV7-3 and TRBJ2-6; possibly TRBD2 for D (6 bases). Germline V lookup: CDR1 SGHTA, CDR2 FQGTGA. The CDR3 contains 17 residues. The V and J ends lost 2 bases and 2 bases respectively, with 13 bases between them. The CDR3, as DNA: TGTGCCAGCAGCTTAGAAATCCCGGGGGCTGGGGCCAACGTCCTGACTTTC. Translated: CASSLEIPGAGANVLTF.

The genes are TRBV4-2 and TRBJ1-4; D is unclear. Germline values: CDR1 LGHNA, CDR2 YNFKEQ. V shed 1 base and J shed 6 bases, with 9 bases lying between them. This CDR3 contains 14 residues. CDR3 region: CASSQVSRDEKLFF. CDR3 nucleotide sequence: TGTGCCAGCAGCCAAGTTTCGAGGGATGAAAAACTGTTTTTT.

This chain uses TRBV27 with TRBJ1-2; possible D gene TRBD1, 5 bases. V lost 0 bases and J lost 8, with 13 bases in between. The CDR3 contains 14 residues. Germline CDR1 and CDR2: MNHEY and SMNVEV (reference sequence). The CDR3 nucleotides read TGTGCCAGCAGTTTATCGTGGGGGGTGGGCGGCTACACCTTC. It yields the protein CASSLSWGVGGYTF.

The chain combines TRBV7-9 with TRBJ1-4; tentatively, D is TRBD1 (6 bases). CDR3 length: 16 amino acids. V gave up 4 bases and J gave up 8 bases, with 20 bases separating them. The germline V gene encodes CDR1 SEHNR and CDR2 FQNEAQ (reference sequence). The CDR3 here is CASSSYRWGREEKLFF. CDR3 nucleotides: TGTGCCAGCAGCTCCTACAGGTGGGGGCGGGAGGAAAAACTGTTTTTT.